This T cell receptor (beta chain) stems from a study of post-analysis software for immune sequencing data. Study results and limitations: Under F measure analysis, samples from one preparation batch co-clustered strongly. Compared with controls, patients had more of about 5 TRBV segments, including TRBV5-6, TRBV5-1 and TRBV20-1. Those with multiple sclerosis, the patient group, showed significantly lower normalized Chao1 diversity than controls.

The ends lost 8 bases at V and 0 bases at J; junction bases unmatched: 13. The CDR3 has 17 amino acids. Germline V gene sequence: CDR1 MNHEY, CDR2 SMNVEV (reference sequence). A note on this clonotype: What it recognizes is unknown.

Unique molecular identifiers had been added to the TCR beta cDNA libraries. There were roughly 0.95 to 11 million T cells, and approximately 500,000 cDNA molecules came from them. From the PCR reads, TCRdb called clonotypes with MiXCR, one entry per CDR3 protein. The sample gives about 820,000 distinct CDR3 sequences, about 57% of which show up once; approximately 4.2% is in the top ten. The rearrangement joins TRBV27 to TRBJ1-1; TRBD1 agrees at 9 bases. This receptor was obtained from a girl aged 5-17 years with multiple sclerosis. Sequenced: blood. For the CDR3, the DNA is TGTGCCAGCTCCTACTCCAGGACAGGGGCCATGAACACTGAAGCTTTCTTT. This translates into CASSYSRTGAMNTEAFF.